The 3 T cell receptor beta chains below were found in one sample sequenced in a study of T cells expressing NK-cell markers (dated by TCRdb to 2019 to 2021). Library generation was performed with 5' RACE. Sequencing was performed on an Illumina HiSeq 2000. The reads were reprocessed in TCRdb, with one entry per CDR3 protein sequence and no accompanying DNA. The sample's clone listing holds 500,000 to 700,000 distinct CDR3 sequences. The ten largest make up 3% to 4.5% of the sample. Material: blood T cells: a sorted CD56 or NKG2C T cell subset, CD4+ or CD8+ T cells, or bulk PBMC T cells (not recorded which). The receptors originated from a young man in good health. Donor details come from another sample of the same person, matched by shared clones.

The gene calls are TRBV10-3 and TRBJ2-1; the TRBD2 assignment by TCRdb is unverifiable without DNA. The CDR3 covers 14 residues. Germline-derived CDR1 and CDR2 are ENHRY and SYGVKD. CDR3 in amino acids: CATGLAGTDNEQFF.

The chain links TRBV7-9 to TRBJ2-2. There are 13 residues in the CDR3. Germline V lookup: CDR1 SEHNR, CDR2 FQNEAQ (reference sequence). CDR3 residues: CASSEDITGELFF. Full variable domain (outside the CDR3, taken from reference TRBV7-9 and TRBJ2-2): DTGVSQNPRHKITKRGQNVTFRCDPISEHNRLYWYRQTLGQGPEFLTYFQNEAQLEKSRLLSDRFSAERPKGSFSTLEIQRTEQGDSAMYLCASSEDITGELFFGEGSRLTVL.

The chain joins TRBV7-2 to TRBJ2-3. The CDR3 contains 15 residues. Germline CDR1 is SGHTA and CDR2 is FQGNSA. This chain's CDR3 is CASSFDGGNTDTQYF.